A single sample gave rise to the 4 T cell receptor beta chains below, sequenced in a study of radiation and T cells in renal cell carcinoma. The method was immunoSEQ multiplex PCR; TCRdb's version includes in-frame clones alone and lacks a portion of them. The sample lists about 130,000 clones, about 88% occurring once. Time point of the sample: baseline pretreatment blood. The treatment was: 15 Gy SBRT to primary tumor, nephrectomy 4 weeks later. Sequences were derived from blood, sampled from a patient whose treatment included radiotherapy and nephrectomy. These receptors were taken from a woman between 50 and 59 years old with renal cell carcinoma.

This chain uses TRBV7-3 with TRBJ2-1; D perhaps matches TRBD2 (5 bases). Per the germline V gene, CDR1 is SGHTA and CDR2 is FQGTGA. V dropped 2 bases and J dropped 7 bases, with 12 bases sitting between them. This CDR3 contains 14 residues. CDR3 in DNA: TGTGCCAGCAGCTTAGATCCGGGGAGTAATGAGCAGTTCTTC. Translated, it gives CASSLDPGSNEQFF.

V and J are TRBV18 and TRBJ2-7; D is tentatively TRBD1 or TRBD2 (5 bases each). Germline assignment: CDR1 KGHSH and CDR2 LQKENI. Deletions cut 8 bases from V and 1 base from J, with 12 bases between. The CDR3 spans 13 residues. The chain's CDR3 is CASGGTTSYEQYF. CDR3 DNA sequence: TGTGCCAGCGGGGGAACGACATCCTACGAGCAGTACTTC. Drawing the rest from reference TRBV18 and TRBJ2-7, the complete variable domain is NAGVMQNPRHLVRRRGQEARLRCSPMKGHSHVYWYRQLPEEGLKFMVYLQKENIIDESGMPKERFSAEFPKEGPSILRIQQVVRGDSAAYFCASGGTTSYEQYFGPGTRLTVT.

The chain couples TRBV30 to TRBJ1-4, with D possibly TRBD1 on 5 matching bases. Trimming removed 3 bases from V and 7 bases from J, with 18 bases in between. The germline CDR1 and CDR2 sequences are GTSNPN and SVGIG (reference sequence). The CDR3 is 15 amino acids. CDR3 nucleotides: TGTGCCTGGAGAAGGGGAGGCGGGCAGATTGAAAAACTGTTTTTT. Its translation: CAWRRGGGQIEKLFF.

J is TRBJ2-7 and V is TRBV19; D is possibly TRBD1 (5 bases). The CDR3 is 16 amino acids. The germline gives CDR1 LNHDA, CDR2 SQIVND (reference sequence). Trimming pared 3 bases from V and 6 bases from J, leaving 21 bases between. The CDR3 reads CASSIGPDTVLSEQYF. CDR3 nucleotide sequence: TGTGCCAGTAGTATTGGCCCGGACACGGTACTCTCCGAGCAGTACTTC.